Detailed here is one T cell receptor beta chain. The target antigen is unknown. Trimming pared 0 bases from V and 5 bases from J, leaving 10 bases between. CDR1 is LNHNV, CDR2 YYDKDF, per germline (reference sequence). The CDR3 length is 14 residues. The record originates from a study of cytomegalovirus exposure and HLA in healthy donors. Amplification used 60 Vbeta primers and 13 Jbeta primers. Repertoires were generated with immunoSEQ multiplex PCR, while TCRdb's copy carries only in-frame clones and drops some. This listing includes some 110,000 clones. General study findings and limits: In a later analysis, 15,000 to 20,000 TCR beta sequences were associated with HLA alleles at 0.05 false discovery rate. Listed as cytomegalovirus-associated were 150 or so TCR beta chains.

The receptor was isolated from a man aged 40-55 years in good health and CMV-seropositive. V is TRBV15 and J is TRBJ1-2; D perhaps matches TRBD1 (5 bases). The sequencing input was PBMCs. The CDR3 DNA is TGTGCCACCAGCAGAGATCTGGCAGGGTATGGCTACACCTTC. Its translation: CATSRDLAGYGYTF. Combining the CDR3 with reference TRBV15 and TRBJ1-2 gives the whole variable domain DAMVIQNPRYQVTQFGKPVTLSCSQTLNHNVMYWYQQKSSQAPKLLFHYYDKDFNNEADTPDNFQSRRPNTSFCFLDIRSPGLGDTAMYLCATSRDLAGYGYTFGSGTRLTVV.